The next 32 T cell receptor beta chains were all read from a single sample in a study of T cells in Graves' hyperthyroidism and ophthalmopathy. Amplified TCR beta CDR3 regions derived from RNA transcripts. The primer set for the first-round RT-PCR of the TCR CDR3 was HTBI. TCRdb reanalysed the multiplex PCR reads using MiXCR and keeps one entry per CDR3 protein. The sample records about 340,000 distinct CDR3 sequences, roughly 18% being singletons. The specimen was blood. These receptors were taken from a woman between 45 and 65 years old with Graves' hyperthyroidism.

V and J are TRBV19 and TRBJ2-7; 11 nucleotides agree with TRBD2. Germline CDR1 reads LNHDA; CDR2 reads SQIVND (reference sequence). The CDR3 loop spans 15 amino acids. V trimming: 4 bases; J trimming: 5 bases; junction bases outside the gene matches: 7. As DNA, the CDR3 is TGTGCCAGTAGTACGTCCGGGACTAGCGGCGACGAGCAGTACTTC. Its protein product is CASSTSGTSGDEQYF.

The chain employs TRBV5-1 and TRBJ2-1, with 7 bases lining up with TRBD2. The J segment lost 0 bases and the V segment lost 4 bases, leaving 10 bases of the junction unmatched. The CDR3 has 17 residues. Germline CDR1 reads SGHRS; CDR2 reads YFSETQ. CDR3 sequence (DNA): TGCGCCAGCAGCCTGGTGTCCGGCGGGAGCTCCTACAATGAGCAGTTCTTC. Translating it yields CASSLVSGGSSYNEQFF.

A few counts support this clonotype. The chain links TRBV19 to TRBJ1-2; D perhaps matches TRBD1 (6 bases). The germline V and J ends were trimmed by 7 bases and 8 bases, with 11 bases remaining between them. Germline assignment: CDR1 LNHDA and CDR2 SQIVND (reference sequence). The CDR3 consists of 11 residues. The CDR3 coding sequence is TGTGCCAGTACCGGACAGCGCGGCTACACCTTC. Amino acid sequence: CASTGQRGYTF.

This clonotype has more than one count but fewer than ten. V usage is TRBV5-8 and J usage is TRBJ2-7; D gene uncertain. V was pared by 4 bases and J by 4 bases, with 6 bases between. The CDR3 contains 11 residues. CDR1 is SGHTS, CDR2 YDEGEE, per germline. The CDR3 loop reads CASSPVYEQYF. For the CDR3, the DNA is TGTGCCAGCAGCCCGGTTTACGAGCAGTACTTC.

This clonotype was observed a handful of times. The chain joins TRBV11-2 to TRBJ1-2, with D uncertain. Germline values: CDR1 SGHAT, CDR2 FQNNGV. The V end was cut by 0 bases, the J end by 2 bases, with 13 bases between. CDR3 length equals 16 residues. The CDR3 protein is CASSLDRIGQNYGYTF. The DNA for the CDR3 is TGTGCCAGCAGCTTAGATCGGATAGGGCAGAACTATGGCTACACCTTC.

This clonotype has a count of ten or more. This chain joins TRBV6-1 and TRBJ2-7, with 9 bases aligning to TRBD1. Germline V lookup: CDR1 MNHNS, CDR2 SASEGT. The CDR3 sequence is 16 residues long. Trimming removed 5 bases from V and 5 bases from J; junction bases left unmatched: 13. The CDR3 DNA is TGTGCCAGCAGTTACGCCTCCGGGACAGGGCGAGACGAGCAGTACTTC. Translating gives CASSYASGTGRDEQYF.

The CDR3 nucleotides read TGTGCCAGCAGCGGAATTAAAGGCTACGAGCAGTACTTC. Encoded protein: CASSGIKGYEQYF. The rearrangement uses TRBV7-3 and TRBJ2-7; no clear D gene. In germline, CDR1 is SGHTA, CDR2 FQGTGA. The CDR3 runs 13 residues. Trimming removed 5 bases from V and 3 bases from J, with 11 bases in between.

V usage is TRBV27 and J usage is TRBJ2-7; possibly TRBD1 or TRBD2 for D (5 bases each). The V end lost 5 bases, the J end lost 7 bases, and 15 bases lay between the germline ends. CDR1 and CDR2 from the germline V gene are MNHEY and SMNVEV (reference sequence). The CDR3 is 13 amino acids. Written as DNA, the CDR3 is TGTGCCAGCAGTCGGGACCGTACTCGGGAGCAGTACTTC. The encoded protein is CASSRDRTREQYF.

The V and J genes are TRBV28 and TRBJ1-1, with a tentative D call TRBD1 (6 bases). The germline CDR1 and CDR2 sequences are MDHEN and SYDVKM. There are 14 residues in the CDR3. V was cut by 6 bases and J by 5 bases, with 16 bases left in between. The CDR3 loop is CASRWEGGGTEAFF. CDR3 DNA sequence: TGTGCCAGCAGATGGGAGGGGGGAGGGACTGAAGCTTTCTTT.

This clonotype has only a few counts. This chain connects TRBV2 to TRBJ1-1; no definite D call. Germline lookup yields CDR1 SNHLY and CDR2 FYNNEI. V lost 4 bases to trimming and J lost 4 bases, with 13 bases between them. This CDR3 has 14 residues. This CDR3 is CASSAEASSTEAFF. DNA for the CDR3: TGTGCCAGCAGTGCGGAGGCGTCGAGCACTGAAGCTTTCTTT.

The chain uses TRBV7-2 and TRBJ2-7; D is uncertain. The CDR3 consists of 13 residues. V lost 5 bases and J 3 bases, leaving 11 bases between the germline ends. Per germline, CDR1 SGHTA and CDR2 FQGNSA. The CDR3 DNA reads TGTGCCAGCAGCCCCGGGTTCGTCTACGAGCAGTACTTC. It yields the protein CASSPGFVYEQYF.

This clonotype was detected a few times. CDR3 amino acids: CASSQAPGGAYGYTF. DNA of the CDR3: TGTGCCAGCAGCCAAGCCCCAGGGGGGGCCTATGGCTACACCTTC. The chain has TRBV3-1 and TRBJ1-2; 7 bases are a match to TRBD1. The CDR3 covers 15 residues. CDR1 LGHDT and CDR2 YNNKEL come from the germline V gene (reference sequence). V lost 1 base, J lost 4 bases, and 6 bases stayed unmatched.

The chain joins TRBV20-1 to TRBJ1-6, with 11 bases fitting TRBD1. CDR1 and CDR2 (germline): DFQATT, SNEGSKA (reference sequence). V was clipped by 3 bases and J by 9 bases; unmatched bases: 4. The CDR3 totals 14 residues. The CDR3 DNA is TGCAGTGCTAGTCGGACAGGGGGCCTTTCACCCCTCCACTTT. Translation gives CSASRTGGLSPLHF.

This clonotype was counted at least ten times. This chain links TRBV6-1 with TRBJ2-7; tentatively, D is TRBD1 (6 bases). Trimming removed 5 bases at V and 1 base at J, with 15 bases between. The length of the CDR3 is 15 residues. Germline V gene data show CDR1 as MNHNS and CDR2 as SASEGT. The CDR3 reads CASSRTGSESYEQYF. The CDR3 DNA follows: TGTGCCAGCAGTCGTACAGGGAGCGAATCCTACGAGCAGTACTTC.

This clonotype was seen only a few times. CDR3 DNA: TGTGCCAGCAGCCAACTAGCGGACTACGAGCAGTACTTC. Its protein product is CASSQLADYEQYF. V usage is TRBV5-6 and J usage is TRBJ2-7, with 8 bases that match TRBD2. The CDR3 runs to 13 residues. The ends lost 4 bases at V and 3 bases at J; junction bases unmatched: 3. Looked up from germline, CDR1 is SGHDT and CDR2 is YYEEEE.

This clonotype was observed a few times. This sequence joins TRBV2 and TRBJ2-5, with D tentatively TRBD2 (6 bases). The CDR3 has 14 amino acids. The V end lost 6 bases, the J end lost 4 bases, and 15 bases lay between the germline ends. Germline CDR1 and CDR2: SNHLY and FYNNEI. CDR3: CASRGTWGRETQYF. The DNA of the CDR3 is TGTGCCAGCAGAGGGACTTGGGGGAGAGAGACCCAGTACTTC.

This clonotype was observed a few times. The genes are TRBV7-9 and TRBJ1-1; D gene ambiguous. V was clipped by 2 bases and J by 1 base, with 8 bases between them. Germline loops: CDR1 SEHNR, CDR2 FQNEAQ (reference sequence). The CDR3 spans 14 residues. CDR3 coding DNA: TGTGCCAGCAGCTTAAGGTGGGGGAACACTGAAGCTTTCTTT. Its translation is CASSLRWGNTEAFF.

This clonotype has a handful of counts. This chain joins TRBV7-9 and TRBJ1-5; possibly TRBD1 for D (5 bases). The CDR3 extends over 16 amino acids. Between the trimmed V and J ends, which lost 1 base and 4 bases, there was a span of 14 bases. The germline V gene encodes CDR1 SEHNR and CDR2 FQNEAQ (reference sequence). CDR3 in amino acids: CASSLGGGEANQPQHF. DNA for the CDR3: TGTGCCAGCAGCTTAGGGGGCGGTGAAGCGAATCAGCCCCAGCATTTT.

Many counts were recorded for this clonotype. The chain combines TRBV29-1 with TRBJ2-1, with 10 bases identical to TRBD1. Germline V gene sequence: CDR1 SQVTM, CDR2 ANQGSEA. J was trimmed by 7 bases and V by 7 bases; bases with no gene match: 10. This CDR3 contains 14 residues. CDR3 region: CSASPGTGDNEQFF. CDR3 coding DNA: TGCAGCGCCTCGCCCGGGACAGGGGATAATGAGCAGTTCTTC.

The table lists this clonotype with many counts. This chain uses TRBV7-3 with TRBJ2-7; no clear D gene. The CDR3 consists of 17 residues. The germline CDR1 and CDR2 sequences are SGHTA and FQGTGA. The V gene lost 4 bases and the J gene lost 3 bases, with 22 bases spanning the gap. The CDR3 region is CASSSGGCRSHNYEQYF. For the CDR3, the DNA is TGTGCCAGCAGCTCCGGTGGTTGCAGGTCGCACAACTACGAGCAGTACTTC. Supplemented by reference TRBV7-3 and TRBJ2-7, the full variable domain reads GAGVSQTPSNKVTEKGKYVELRCDPISGHTALYWYRQSLGQGPEFLIYFQGTGAADDSGLPNDRFFAVRPEGSVSTLKIQRTERGDSAVYLCASSSGGCRSHNYEQYFGPGTRLTVT.

This clonotype has just one count. V usage is TRBV5-6 and J usage is TRBJ1-2, with TRBD1 matching 8 bases. CDR3 size: 15 residues. J gave up 8 bases and V 3 bases, and 12 bases lay outside the gene matches. The germline V gene encodes CDR1 SGHDT and CDR2 YYEEEE. As DNA, the CDR3 is TGTGCCAGCAGCTATGGGAACAGGGGGTTTGAGGGCTACACCTTC. Its translation is CASSYGNRGFEGYTF.

V usage is TRBV7-9 and J usage is TRBJ1-1; 7 positions match TRBD1. This CDR3 contains 16 residues. V gave up 6 bases and J gave up 1 base; unmatched junction bases: 11. Germline loops: CDR1 SEHNR, CDR2 FQNEAQ (reference sequence). CDR3 coding DNA: TGTGCCAGCAGTTCCGAGGGGGGGGACAGGAACACTGAAGCTTTCTTT. This sequence encodes CASSSEGGDRNTEAFF.

This clonotype was recorded many times. V is TRBV7-8 and J is TRBJ2-3; 7 bases align to TRBD2. The CDR3 is made up of 14 amino acids. Germline V gene sequence: CDR1 SGHVS, CDR2 FQNEAQ. With 7 bases clipped from V and 1 base from J, the junction kept 5 bases outside the gene matches. CDR3 DNA: TGTGCCAGCAACCTCCTAGCGGGCACAGATACGCAGTATTTT. This gives the protein CASNLLAGTDTQYF.

At least ten counts were recorded for this clonotype. The chain recombines TRBV30 with TRBJ2-1; tentatively, D is TRBD1 (6 bases). V was clipped by 4 bases and J by 3 bases, with 13 bases between them. Per germline, CDR1 GTSNPN and CDR2 SVGIG (reference sequence). This CDR3 region has 14 residues. The CDR3 nucleotides are TGTGCCTGGACCCGACAGGAGATCTACAATGAGCAGTTCTTC. Translated: CAWTRQEIYNEQFF.

This clonotype has at least ten counts. The chain combines TRBV20-1 with TRBJ2-1, with 10 bases that match TRBD2. The CDR3 contains 15 residues. Germline CDR1 and CDR2: DFQATT and SNEGSKA (reference sequence). V lost 3 bases and J lost 8; bases outside the gene matches: 10. In nucleotides, the CDR3 is TGCAGTGCTAGGATGACTAGCGGGCCTGGAGATGAGCAGTTCTTC. This encodes CSARMTSGPGDEQFF.

For this clonotype: A much larger clone is a single base away; this may be a read error. The chain carries TRBV2 and TRBJ2-1, with TRBD1 matching 7 bases. Looked up from germline, CDR1 is SNHLY and CDR2 is FYNNEI. Trimming at V came to 7 bases and at J to 9 bases, leaving 15 bases not matched to a gene. The CDR3 loop spans 15 amino acids. Written as DNA, the CDR3 is TGTGCCAGCACCGATGACAGGGTTGGGAGCAGTGAGCAGTTCTTC. Residues: CASTDDRVGSSEQFF.

In its sample, this clonotype was seen many times. The chain carries TRBV7-9 and TRBJ2-3; D gene ambiguous. With 8 bases removed from V and 4 bases from J, the gap between germline ends came to 7 bases. In germline, CDR1 is SEHNR, CDR2 FQNEAQ (reference sequence). The CDR3 is 11 amino acids. The CDR3 DNA reads as TGTGCCAGCCAGCGCTCAGATACGCAGTATTTT. As protein: CASQRSDTQYF.

There are many counts of this clonotype. Germline is not matched at one junction end, which may reflect a read error. V and J are TRBV3-1 and TRBJ1-4; D not resolved. CDR3 length: 15 amino acids. Germline CDR1 and CDR2: LGHDT and YNNKEL (reference sequence). The CDR3 DNA follows: TGTGCCAGCACCCAAGGTCGTGCAACTAATGAAAAACTGTTTTTT. Protein product: CASTQGRATNEKLFF. Full variable domain (outside the CDR3, taken from reference TRBV3-1 and TRBJ1-4): DTAVSQTPKYLVTQMGNDKSIKCEQNLGHDTMYWYKQDSKKFLKIMFSYNNKELIINETVPNRFSPKSPDKAHLNLHINSLELGDSAVYFCASTQGRATNEKLFFGSGTQLSVL.

This clonotype occurred a few times. The chain employs TRBV12-3 or TRBV12-4 and TRBJ1-2; no definite D call. The CDR3 covers 13 residues. Deletions cut 3 bases from V and 7 bases from J, with 12 bases between. This chain's CDR3 is CASSFPERAGYTF. DNA of the CDR3: TGTGCCAGCAGTTTCCCCGAAAGGGCTGGCTACACCTTC.

The chain joins TRBV4-1 to TRBJ2-4, with 14 bases that match TRBD2. Germline V gives CDR1 MGHRA, CDR2 YSYEKL. CDR3 length: 16 residues. The V and J ends lost 6 bases and 9 bases, in that order; junction bases with no gene match: 10. The CDR3: CASRGRLAGGPAIQYF. The CDR3 coding sequence is TGCGCCAGCAGGGGAAGACTAGCGGGGGGGCCGGCCATTCAGTACTTC.

The chain couples TRBV28 to TRBJ1-1, with D maybe TRBD1 (6 bases). The CDR3 is made up of 16 amino acids. Germline-derived CDR1 and CDR2 are MDHEN and SYDVKM. V was cut by 0 bases and J by 3 bases, with 14 bases left in between. The CDR3, as DNA: TGTGCCAGCAGTTTATGGGGGGGCGCGGGTCACACTGAAGCTTTCTTT. This encodes CASSLWGGAGHTEAFF.

CDR3 in DNA: TGTGCCAGCAGCGTAGCGGACGGGAATAATTCACCCCTCCACTTT. It encodes CASSVADGNNSPLHF. The V call is TRBV9, the J call TRBJ1-6; D call uncertain. CDR1 is SGDLS, CDR2 YYNGEE, per germline. V was trimmed by 0 bases and J by 5 bases, leaving 9 bases between them. The CDR3 runs 15 residues.